This T cell receptor (beta chain) stems from a study of shared clonotypes between healthy human individuals (dated by TCRdb to 2018 to 2020). With respect to the entire study: The cohort comprised a couple of women and a few men aged 18 to 49 years. Leukapheresis yielded between about 0.94 and 9.5 billion PBMCs per donor. To increase sequencing depth and limit assay-specific biases, TCR repertoire library preparation and sequencing were carried out by different laboratories using diverse techniques. For each donor, CD4 naive and CD4 memory were each run on three plates, CD8 naive on two plates, and CD8 memory on one plate. To estimate repertoire size and how much clonotypes are shared between individuals, the study performed deep sequencing of blood TCR repertoires from about five healthy adults. Broader findings and caveats from the paper: Because the study included a small number of donors, the genetic and exposure-history diversity represented was limited. Larger estimated clonotype richness was generally found for naive subsets than for memory subsets. Rarefaction of sorted-subset datasets indicated incomplete sequencing despite the large sequencing depth. Sharing across a few donors was observed for about 5% of naive CD4, 3.5% of naive CD8, 2% to 2.5% of memory CD4, and over 0.3% of memory CD8 clonotypes. Sampling was restricted to blood, and TCR repertoires in tissues likely differ from the TCR repertoires found in blood. Compared with non-shared clonotypes, clonotypes shared by all four sorted-subset donors had higher generation probabilities. Based on pairwise subsampling, the degree of clonotype sharing among donors was expected to be affected by sequencing depth.

Using the deep immunoSEQ assay, TCR CDR3 regions were amplified from genomic DNA by multiplex PCR. For each cell subset, the extracted genomic DNA was distributed evenly across all wells of several immunoSEQ 96-well plates, and each plate served as one replicate. For sorted subsets, roughly 200 ng genomic DNA, equal to 25,000 to 35,000 T cell genomes, was loaded into each replicate PCR. Purified libraries were measured with a Qubit 3.0 fluorometer, size-checked on a Bioanalyzer 2100, and measured again with the KAPA Library Quantification kit. Every immunoSEQ 96-well plate was sequenced on a separate single-read 150-cycle Illumina NextSeq 550 flow cell. Per the original workflow: Because only junctional sequences without quality scores were contained in the immunoSEQ output, filtering matching that applied to full-length reads could not be performed. To assign V/J genes and CDR3, sequences were annotated against IMGT germline references using PyIR, a Python wrapper for IgBLAST v1.9. Any read was removed if the V/J assignment was weak (E-value above 1e-6), the CDR3 was missing, or the read contained stop codons, out-of-frame junctions, or ambiguous translated residues. A V3J clonotype was defined by an identical inferred V gene, J gene, and CDR3 amino acid sequence. Percentage overlap between repertoires was calculated by dividing the number of shared unique clonotypes by the size of the smaller repertoire. RTK rarefaction, the Chao1 estimator, and Recon v2.1 estimates of unobserved clonotypes were used to assess repertoire richness. Generation probabilities for all TCRbeta clonotypes obtained by the gDNA method from a handful of donors were computed using OLGA. TCRdb obtained this table from immuneACCESS and retained in-frame rearrangements with V and J assigned. These tables miss some clones; where compared with another copy, unresolved V genes account for less than half of the shortfall, and the remainder is unexplained. V and J calls plus clone size are reproduced from that table; the DNA served to infer D and trimming. This sample is represented by 700,000 to 950,000 clones; approximately 97% of them were singletons. Jointly, the top ten make up around 0.21% of the sample.

CD8 naive samples were obtained by positive selection for CCR7 among CD45RO-negative cells, yielding a CD45RA+CCR7+ population from which TemRA cells were excluded. The donors were healthy, HIV-negative adults with no recently reported acute infections or vaccinations. All donors were Caucasian adults living in Nashville, Tennessee, USA. Blood was collected by leukapheresis, and PBMCs were isolated by Ficoll-Histopaque density gradient centrifugation and then cryopreserved in liquid nitrogen vapor phase. Analytical flow cytometry was used to check the purity and quantity of every magnetically sorted T cell population. Each sorted fraction had its genomic DNA isolated and then quantified by UV absorbance on a Nanodrop 2000c. Including cysteine and phenylalanine, the CDR3 has 15 amino acids. The retained sequence is limited to the CDR3, 45 bases, with the frame set at the first base. The germline V gene (reference sequence) supplies CDR1 SGHNT and CDR2 YYREEE. The germline V and J ends show losses of 4 bases and 3 bases respectively, and no gene match explains 8 bases of the junction.

A remark on this clone: The specificity of this receptor is unknown. Base-call qualities are not available, and no considerably larger clone is one nucleotide away.

The sequence came from a man aged 25-45 years in good health. The sequenced sample consisted of naive CD8+ T cells sorted from blood. What this sample's cell subset or site label stands for: CD45RA+CCR7+. The rearranged chain carries TRBV5-4 and TRBJ2-7; 9 nucleotides in the junction match TRBD1. The DNA sequence is as follows: TGTGCCAGCAGCCCCGGGACAGGGAGCATCTACGAGCAGTACTTC. This encodes CASSPGTGSIYEQYF.